Listed below are T cell receptor beta chains from one sample, sequenced in a study of CD4+ T cells in melanoma. The assay was immunoSEQ multiplex PCR, and TCRdb's table has in-frame clones only and misses some. The sample has about 9,600 clones, 55% to 75% seen once. Sequencing input: cells from a culture (not recorded whether cultured in vitro). The receptor source for this set is a human donor with melanoma. Each CDR3 is given with its conserved first and last residue. A D gene is named only where the DNA matches it firmly. Clone size is stated in some rows and not others, as once, few, many or a class when expanded.

j_call clone_size d_call v_call cdr3_aa cdr3_nt
TRBJ1-6 - - TRBV5-1 CASSAGTASSYNSPLHF TGCGCCAGCAGCGCCGGGACGGCTAGCTCCTATAATTCACCCCTCCACTTT
TRBJ2-1 - TRBD1 TRBV29-1 CSLPGAGGSEQFF TGCAGCCTTCCAGGGGCAGGGGGAAGTGAGCAGTTCTTC
TRBJ1-1 - - TRBV5-1 CASSLEGSNTEAFF TGCGCCAGCAGCTTGGAGGGCAGCAACACTGAAGCTTTCTTT
TRBJ1-3 - - TRBV6-9 CASISRSQGPGNTIYF TGTGCCAGCATCAGCCGTTCCCAGGGACCAGGAAACACCATATATTTT
TRBJ2-1 - - TRBV7-6 CASSSRTGVYNEQFF TGTGCCAGCAGCTCCCGGACTGGGGTCTACAATGAGCAGTTCTTC
TRBJ2-7 - - TRBV27 CASSLIESPYEQYF TGTGCCAGCAGTTTGATCGAGAGCCCCTACGAGCAGTACTTC
TRBJ2-6 - TRBD1 TRBV9 CASTKGQGAVGANVLTF TGTGCCAGCACCAAGGGACAGGGGGCGGTTGGGGCCAACGTCCTGACTTTC
TRBJ1-1 - - TRBV14 CASSRPGMNTEAFF TGTGCCAGCAGCCGACCGGGGATGAACACTGAAGCTTTCTTT
TRBJ2-2 - TRBD1 TRBV29-1 CSVARTGDTGELFF TGCAGCGTTGCCCGGACAGGGGACACCGGGGAGCTGTTTTTT
TRBJ1-2 - TRBD1 TRBV29-1 CSIGGGSFGYTF TGCAGCATAGGGGGCGGATCGTTTGGCTACACCTTC
TRBJ2-3 - TRBD2 TRBV5-1 CASSILAGPGGDTQYF TGCGCCAGCAGCATCCTAGCGGGGCCCGGCGGAGATACGCAGTATTTT
TRBJ2-1 - TRBD2 TRBV12-5 CASGFSPAAGGSRTYNEQFF TGTGCTAGTGGTTTCAGTCCAGCAGCGGGGGGCTCTAGGACCTACAATGAGCAGTTCTTC
TRBJ1-5 - - TRBV6-6 CASSYPTGGNQPQHF TGTGCCAGCAGTTACCCAACTGGGGGCAATCAGCCCCAGCATTTT
TRBJ2-7 - TRBD2 TRBV9 CASSAGTNSYEQYF TGTGCCAGCAGCGCAGGGACTAATTCCTACGAGCAGTACTTC
TRBJ1-1 - - TRBV4-1 CASSHPGARRGDPNLEDTEAFF TGCGCCAGCAGCCACCCCGGGGCGCGACGTGGGGACCCGAATTTGGAGGACACTGAAGCTTTCTTT
TRBJ2-1 - TRBD2 TRBV7-4 CASMRKRGLFF TGTGCCAGCATGCGGAAGCGGGGGCTGTTCTTC
TRBJ1-2 - - TRBV4-2 CASSRDQGSGYGYTF TGTGCCAGCAGCCGGGACCAGGGGTCCGGCTATGGCTACACCTTC
TRBJ1-2 - - TRBV2 CASSEGNSIYGYTF TGTGCCAGCAGTGAAGGCAACAGCATCTATGGCTACACCTTC
TRBJ1-2 few TRBD1 TRBV11-2 CASSRGQGVGSGYTF TGTGCCAGCAGTAGAGGACAGGGGGTTGGTAGTGGCTACACCTTC
TRBJ2-1 - - TRBV7-6 CASSHQPLAYNEQFF TGTGCCAGCAGCCACCAACCCTTGGCCTACAATGAGCAGTTCTTC
TRBJ1-2 - - TRBV9 CASTRPPF TGTGCCAGCACTCGCCCCCCCTTC
TRBJ2-5 - - TRBV19 CASSAAVWETQYF TGTGCCAGTAGTGCGGCAGTGTGGGAGACCCAGTACTTC
TRBJ2-6 - - TRBV19 CASSISTLPGANVLTF TGTGCCAGTAGTATATCTACACTCCCTGGGGCCAACGTCCTGACTTTC
TRBJ1-2 few - TRBV13 CASSLESYGRPKNYGYTF TGTGCCAGCAGCCTAGAGTCGTACGGGCGACCAAAAAACTATGGCTACACCTTC
TRBJ1-5 - TRBD1 TRBV5-1 CASSYYRGSSNQPQHF TGTGCCAGCAGCTATTACAGGGGGAGTAGCAATCAGCCCCAGCATTTT
TRBJ1-4 - - TRBV27 CASSLRAHYPNEKLFF TGTGCCAGCAGTTTGAGGGCGCACTACCCTAATGAAAAACTGTTTTTT
TRBJ2-7 - - TRBV4-3 CASSQDPGGTYEQYF TGCGCCAGCAGCCAAGATCCGGGCGGAACCTACGAGCAGTACTTC
TRBJ2-1 - TRBD1 TRBV2 CASSRQGARNEQFF TGTGCCAGCAGTAGACAGGGCGCAAGGAATGAGCAGTTCTTC
TRBJ2-2 - - TRBV6-1 CASSEARGRDTGELFF TGTGCCAGCAGTGAAGCGCGGGGCAGGGACACCGGGGAGCTGTTTTTT
TRBJ1-6 medium-sized TRBD1 TRBV29-1 CSVRKQGTNSPLHF TGCAGCGTCCGTAAACAGGGGACAAATTCACCCCTCCACTTT
TRBJ1-2 few - TRBV2 CASSEGSSLYGYTF TGTGCCAGCAGTGAAGGGTCCTCACTCTATGGCTACACCTTC
TRBJ2-1 - - TRBV5-1 CASSLGEPYNEQFF TGCGCCAGCAGCCTGGGCGAACCATACAATGAGCAGTTCTTC
TRBJ1-5 - TRBD1 TRBV5-4 CASSQQGNNQPQHF TGTGCCAGCAGCCAACAGGGGAATAATCAGCCCCAGCATTTT
TRBJ2-3 few - TRBV28 CASRRPRADTQYF TGTGCCAGCAGGCGTCCCCGGGCGGATACGCAGTATTTT
TRBJ2-2 - - TRBV5-4 CASSSSGRRDAGELFF TGTGCCAGCAGCTCCTCGGGGCGCCGGGACGCCGGGGAGCTGTTTTTT
TRBJ1-1 - - TRBV6-6 CACGGGGRAEAFF TGTGCTTGCGGCGGGGGGGGCAGGGCTGAAGCTTTCTTT
TRBJ2-2 - TRBD1 TRBV19 CASSIRQGTGELFF TGTGCCAGTAGTATCCGACAGGGGACCGGGGAGCTGTTTTTT
TRBJ1-5 - - TRBV5-3 CARSGWDPVIHGQPQHF TGTGCCAGAAGCGGCTGGGACCCGGTTATCCATGGGCAGCCCCAGCATTTT
TRBJ1-1 - TRBD1 TRBV7-3 CASSLAFGQATEAFF TGTGCCAGCAGCTTAGCGTTCGGACAGGCAACTGAAGCTTTCTTT
TRBJ2-2 - - TRBV30 CAWNPDSTGELFF TGTGCCTGGAACCCTGACAGCACCGGGGAGCTGTTTTTT
TRBJ2-5 - TRBD2 TRBV7-2 CASSSGGLAGGLRETQYF TGTGCCAGCAGCTCGGGGGGACTAGCGGGGGGGCTGAGAGAGACCCAGTACTTC
TRBJ2-2 medium-sized - TRBV5-1 CASSLELDDSGELFF TGCGCCAGCAGCTTGGAACTAGACGATTCCGGGGAGCTGTTTTTT
TRBJ1-5 - TRBD1 TRBV10-3 CAISKTGGVFQPQHF TGTGCCATCAGTAAGACAGGGGGAGTTTTCCAGCCCCAGCATTTT
TRBJ2-7 - TRBD1 TRBV10-3 CAISESRQGISYEQYF TGTGCCATCAGTGAGTCCCGACAGGGGATCTCCTACGAGCAGTACTTC
TRBJ1-2 - - TRBV4-1 CASSQDFSGNYGYTF TGCGCCAGCAGCCAAGATTTCTCAGGGAACTATGGCTACACCTTC
TRBJ2-2 medium-sized - TRBV2 CATQGTGELFF TGTGCCACGCAGGGCACCGGGGAGCTGTTTTTT
TRBJ1-4 - - TRBV9 CASSVSSQLNEKLFF TGTGCCAGCAGCGTATCTAGCCAGCTTAATGAAAAACTGTTTTTT
TRBJ1-2 - TRBD1 TRBV6-5 CASRQTGAHGYTF TGTGCCAGCAGACAGACAGGGGCCCATGGCTACACCTTC
TRBJ1-2 - - TRBV7-2 CASSFLSGRVGYGYTF TGTGCCAGCAGCTTTTTGTCTGGCAGGGTAGGGTATGGCTACACCTTC
TRBJ2-7 - - TRBV25-1 CASSPFVGPYEQYF TGTGCCAGCAGCCCTTTCGTAGGGCCCTACGAGCAGTACTTC
TRBJ1-3 once - TRBV7-8 CASSSITSGNTIYF TGTGCCAGCAGCTCTATTACCTCTGGAAACACCATATATTTT
TRBJ2-1 - TRBD2 TRBV7-6 CASSLGGGGYNEQFF TGTGCCAGCAGCTTAGGTGGGGGGGGATACAATGAGCAGTTCTTC
TRBJ1-1 few - TRBV7-8 CASSQGGGWNTEAFF TGTGCCAGCAGCCAAGGGGGGGGATGGAACACTGAAGCTTTCTTT
TRBJ2-5 - - TRBV5-1 CASSRQGLRPQETQYF TGCGCCAGCAGCCGACAGGGACTGAGGCCCCAAGAGACCCAGTACTTC
TRBJ2-7 - - TRBV5-4 CASSRDASYEQYF TGTGCCAGCAGCCGGGACGCCTCCTACGAGCAGTACTTC
TRBJ1-1 - TRBD1 TRBV5-1 CASNGQGSLTEAFF TGCGCCAGTAATGGACAGGGGTCACTCACTGAAGCTTTCTTT
TRBJ2-1 - - TRBV6-1 CASRVGGPRANEQFF TGTGCCAGCAGGGTCGGTGGACCCCGCGCCAATGAGCAGTTCTTC
TRBJ1-2 - - TRBV11-2 CASSLSVNYGYTF TGTGCCAGCAGCTTAAGTGTTAACTATGGCTACACCTTC
TRBJ1-1 - - TRBV19 CASRTGLSRDGTEAFF TGTGCCAGTAGGACGGGACTTTCGAGGGATGGCACTGAAGCTTTCTTT